This T cell receptor beta chain was recorded in a study of CD8+ T cells in alopecia areata. RNA, once extracted, was reverse transcribed into cDNA for use as the sequencing template. Clones were read by immunoSEQ multiplex PCR, and TCRdb kept only the in-frame ones, dropping some. The sample lists 150,000 to 200,000 clones, about 65% occurring once. The CDR3 is made up of 14 amino acids. From germline, CDR1 is MNHEY and CDR2 SVGAGI. Trimming took 6 bases from V and 4 from J, leaving 15 bases between them. The treatment here: oral pan-JAK inhibitor, 5-10 mg twice daily. The chain links TRBV6-5 to TRBJ1-1; D possibly corresponds to TRBD1 (6 bases). Sequencing was performed on CD4+ T cells sorted from blood, taken around week 49, from a patient treated with tofacitinib. This TCR was sampled from a human donor with alopecia areata. CDR3 in amino acids: CASRLTGVGTEAFF. Written as DNA, the CDR3 is TGTGCCAGCAGATTGACAGGTGTAGGCACTGAAGCTTTCTTT.